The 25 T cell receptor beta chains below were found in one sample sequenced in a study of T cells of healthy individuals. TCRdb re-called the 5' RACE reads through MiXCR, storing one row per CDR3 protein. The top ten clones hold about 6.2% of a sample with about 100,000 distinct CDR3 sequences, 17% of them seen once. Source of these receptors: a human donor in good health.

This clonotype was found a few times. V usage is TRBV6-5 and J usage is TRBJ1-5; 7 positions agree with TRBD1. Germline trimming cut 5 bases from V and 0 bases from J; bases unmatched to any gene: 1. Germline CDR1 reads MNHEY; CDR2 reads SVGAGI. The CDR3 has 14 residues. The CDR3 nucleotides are TGTGCCAGCAGTGGGACAGCTAGCAATCAGCCCCAGCATTTT. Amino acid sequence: CASSGTASNQPQHF.

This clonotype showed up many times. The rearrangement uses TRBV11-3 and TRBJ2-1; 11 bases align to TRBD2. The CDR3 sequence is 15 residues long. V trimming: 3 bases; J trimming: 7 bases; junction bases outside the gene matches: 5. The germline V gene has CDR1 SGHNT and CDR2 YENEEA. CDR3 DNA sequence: TGTGCCAGCAGCTTTACTAGCGGGAGAGGTAATGAGCAGTTCTTC. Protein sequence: CASSFTSGRGNEQFF. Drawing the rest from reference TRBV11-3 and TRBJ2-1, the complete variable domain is EAGVVQSPRYKIIEKKQPVAFWCNPISGHNTLYWYLQNLGQGPELLIRYENEEAVDDSQLPKDRFSAERLKGVDSTLKIQPAELGDSAVYLCASSFTSGRGNEQFFGPGTRLTVL.

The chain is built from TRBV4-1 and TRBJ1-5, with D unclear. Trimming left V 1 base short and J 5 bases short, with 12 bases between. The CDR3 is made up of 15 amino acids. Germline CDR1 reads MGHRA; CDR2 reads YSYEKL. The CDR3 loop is CASSQGAGLDQPQHF. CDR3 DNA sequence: TGCGCCAGCAGCCAAGGGGCAGGACTAGATCAGCCCCAGCATTTT.

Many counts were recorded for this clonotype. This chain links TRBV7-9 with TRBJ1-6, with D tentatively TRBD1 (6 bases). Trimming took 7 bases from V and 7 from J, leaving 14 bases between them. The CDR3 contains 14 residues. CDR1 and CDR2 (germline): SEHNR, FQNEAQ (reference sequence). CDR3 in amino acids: CASTQRQANSPLHF. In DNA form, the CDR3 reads TGTGCCAGCACCCAGCGACAGGCGAATTCACCCCTCCACTTT.

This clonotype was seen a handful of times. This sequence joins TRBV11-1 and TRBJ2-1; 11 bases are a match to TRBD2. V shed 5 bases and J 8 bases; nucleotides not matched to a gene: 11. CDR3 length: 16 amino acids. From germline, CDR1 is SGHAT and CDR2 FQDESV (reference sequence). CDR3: CASSRSGRAVGDEQFF. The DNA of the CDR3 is TGTGCCAGCAGCCGTAGCGGGAGGGCCGTAGGGGATGAGCAGTTCTTC. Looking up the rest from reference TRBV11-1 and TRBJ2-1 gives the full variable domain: EAEVAQSPRYKITEKSQAVAFWCDPISGHATLYWYRQILGQGPELLVQFQDESVVDDSQLPKDRFSAERLKGVDSTLKIQPAELGDSAMYLCASSRSGRAVGDEQFFGPGTRLTVL.

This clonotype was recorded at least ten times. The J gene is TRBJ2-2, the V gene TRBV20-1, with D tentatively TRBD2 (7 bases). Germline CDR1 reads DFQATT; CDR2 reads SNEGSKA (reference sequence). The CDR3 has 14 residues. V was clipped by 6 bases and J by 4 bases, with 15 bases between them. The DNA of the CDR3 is TGCAGTGCGATGGCGGGGGCGGCCACCGGGGAGCTGTTTTTT. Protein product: CSAMAGAATGELFF.

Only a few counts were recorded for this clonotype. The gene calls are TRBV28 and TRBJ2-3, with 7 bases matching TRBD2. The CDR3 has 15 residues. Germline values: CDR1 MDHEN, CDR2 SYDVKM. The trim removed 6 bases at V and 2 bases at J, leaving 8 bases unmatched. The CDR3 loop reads CASSASGPSTDTQYF. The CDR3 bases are TGTGCCAGCAGCGCTAGCGGCCCCTCCACAGATACGCAGTATTTT.

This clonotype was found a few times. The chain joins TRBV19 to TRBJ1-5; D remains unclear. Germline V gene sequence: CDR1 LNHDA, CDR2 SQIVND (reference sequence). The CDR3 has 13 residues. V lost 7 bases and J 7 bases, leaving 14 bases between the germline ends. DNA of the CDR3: TGTGCCAGTAATTTAAGGGTCGAACAGCCCCAGCATTTT. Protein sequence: CASNLRVEQPQHF. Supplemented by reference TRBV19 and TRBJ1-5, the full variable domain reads DGGITQSPKYLFRKEGQNVTLSCEQNLNHDAMYWYRQDPGQGLRLIYYSQIVNDFQKGDIAEGYSVSREKKESFPLTVTSAQKNPTAFYLCASNLRVEQPQHFGDGTRLSIL.

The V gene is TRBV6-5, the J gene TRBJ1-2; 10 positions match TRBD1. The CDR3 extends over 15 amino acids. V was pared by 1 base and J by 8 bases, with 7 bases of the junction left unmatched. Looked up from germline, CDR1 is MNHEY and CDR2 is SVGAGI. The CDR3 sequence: CASSYLADRGSGYTF. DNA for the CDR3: TGTGCCAGCAGTTACTTAGCGGACAGGGGGTCCGGCTACACCTTC.

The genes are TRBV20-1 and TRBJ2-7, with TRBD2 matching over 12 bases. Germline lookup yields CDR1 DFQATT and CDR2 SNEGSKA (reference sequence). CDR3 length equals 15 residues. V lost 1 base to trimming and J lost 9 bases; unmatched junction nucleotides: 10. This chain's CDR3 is CSARVLAGGDFRQYF. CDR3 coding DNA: TGCAGTGCTAGAGTTCTAGCGGGAGGGGATTTTCGGCAGTACTTC.

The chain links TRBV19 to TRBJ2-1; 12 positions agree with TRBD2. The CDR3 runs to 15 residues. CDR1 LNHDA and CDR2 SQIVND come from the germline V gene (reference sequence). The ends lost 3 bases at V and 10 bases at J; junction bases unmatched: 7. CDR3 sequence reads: CASSIRLAGDHEQFF. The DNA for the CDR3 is TGTGCCAGTAGTATCCGACTAGCGGGAGACCACGAGCAGTTCTTC.

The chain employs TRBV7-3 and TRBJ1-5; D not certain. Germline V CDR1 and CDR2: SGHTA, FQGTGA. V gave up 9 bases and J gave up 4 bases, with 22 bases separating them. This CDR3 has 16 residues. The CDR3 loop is CARSIPVLHWNQPQHF. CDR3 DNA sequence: TGTGCCAGGTCCATTCCCGTTTTGCACTGGAATCAGCCCCAGCATTTT.

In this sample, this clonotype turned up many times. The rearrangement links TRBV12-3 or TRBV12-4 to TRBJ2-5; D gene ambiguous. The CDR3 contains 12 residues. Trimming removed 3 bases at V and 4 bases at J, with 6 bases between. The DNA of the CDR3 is TGTGCCAGCAGTTTCGACGTAGAGACCCAGTACTTC. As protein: CASSFDVETQYF.

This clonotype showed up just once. CDR3 coding DNA: TGCGCCAGCAGCTTGGACAGGGAGGACGGGGAGCTGTTTTTT. It translates to CASSLDREDGELFF. The chain joins TRBV5-1 to TRBJ2-2, with D tentatively TRBD1 or TRBD2 (6 bases each). CDR1 is SGHRS and CDR2 is YFSETQ in the germline V gene. The CDR3 runs 14 residues. The germline V and J ends were trimmed by 0 bases and 7 bases, with 10 bases remaining between them.

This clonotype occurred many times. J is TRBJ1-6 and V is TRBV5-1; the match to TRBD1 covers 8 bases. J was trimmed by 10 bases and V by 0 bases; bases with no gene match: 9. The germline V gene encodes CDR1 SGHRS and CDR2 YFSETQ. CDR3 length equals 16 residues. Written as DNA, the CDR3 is TGCGCCAGCAGCTTGGAGAGACAGGGGTATCAGTCACCCCTCCACTTT. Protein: CASSLERQGYQSPLHF.

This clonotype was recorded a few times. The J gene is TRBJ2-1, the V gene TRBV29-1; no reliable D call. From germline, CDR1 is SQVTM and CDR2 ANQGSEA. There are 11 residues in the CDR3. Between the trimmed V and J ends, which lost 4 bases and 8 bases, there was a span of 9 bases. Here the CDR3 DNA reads TGCAGCGTTGGTACTTGGGATGAGCAGTTCTTC. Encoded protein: CSVGTWDEQFF.

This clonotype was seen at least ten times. CDR3 DNA: TGTGCCAGCAGCCCTACCGGGGAGGGGGCATCGGGAAACACCATATATTTT. Amino acid sequence: CASSPTGEGASGNTIYF. The gene calls are TRBV6-6 and TRBJ1-3, with 7 bases lining up with TRBD1. The germline CDR1 and CDR2 sequences are MNHNY and SVGAGI (reference sequence). This CDR3 has 17 residues. Trimming cost V 6 bases and J 4 bases; bases outside gene matches: 15.

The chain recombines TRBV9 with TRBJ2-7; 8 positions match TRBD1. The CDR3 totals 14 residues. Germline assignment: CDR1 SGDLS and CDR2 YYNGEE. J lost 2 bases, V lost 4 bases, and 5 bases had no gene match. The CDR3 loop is CASSLQTGAYEQYF. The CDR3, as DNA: TGTGCCAGCAGCCTCCAGACAGGGGCCTACGAGCAGTACTTC.

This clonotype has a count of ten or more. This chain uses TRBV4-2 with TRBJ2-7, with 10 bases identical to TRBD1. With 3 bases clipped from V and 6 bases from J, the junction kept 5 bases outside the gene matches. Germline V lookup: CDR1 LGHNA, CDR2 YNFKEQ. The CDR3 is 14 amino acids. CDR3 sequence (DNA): TGTGCCAGCAGCCAGACGGGACAGGGGAGCGAGCAGTACTTC. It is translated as CASSQTGQGSEQYF.

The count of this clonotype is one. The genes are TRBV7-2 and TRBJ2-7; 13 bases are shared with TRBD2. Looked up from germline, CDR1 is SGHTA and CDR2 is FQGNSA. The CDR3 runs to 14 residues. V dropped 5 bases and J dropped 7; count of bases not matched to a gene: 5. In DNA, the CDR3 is TGTGCCAGCAGCATACCGGGACTAGCGGGGGAGCAGTACTTC. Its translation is CASSIPGLAGEQYF.

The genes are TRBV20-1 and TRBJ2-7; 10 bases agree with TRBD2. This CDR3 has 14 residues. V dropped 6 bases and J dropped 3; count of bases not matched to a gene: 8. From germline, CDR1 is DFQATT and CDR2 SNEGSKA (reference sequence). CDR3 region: CSANSGGRVYEQYF. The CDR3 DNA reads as TGCAGTGCCAATAGCGGGGGGCGTGTCTACGAGCAGTACTTC.

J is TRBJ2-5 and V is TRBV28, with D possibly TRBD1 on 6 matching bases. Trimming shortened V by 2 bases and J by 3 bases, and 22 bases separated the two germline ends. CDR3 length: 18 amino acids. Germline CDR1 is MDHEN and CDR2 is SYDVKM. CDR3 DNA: TGTGCCAGCAGTTTAGTCCGGACAGTGGGGCCAATTGAAGAGACCCAGTACTTC. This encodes CASSLVRTVGPIEETQYF. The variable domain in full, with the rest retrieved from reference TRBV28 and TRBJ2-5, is DVKVTQSSRYLVKRTGEKVFLECVQDMDHENMFWYRQDPGLGLRLIYFSYDVKMKEKGDIPEGYSVSREKKERFSLILESASTNQTSMYLCASSLVRTVGPIEETQYFGPGTRLLVL.

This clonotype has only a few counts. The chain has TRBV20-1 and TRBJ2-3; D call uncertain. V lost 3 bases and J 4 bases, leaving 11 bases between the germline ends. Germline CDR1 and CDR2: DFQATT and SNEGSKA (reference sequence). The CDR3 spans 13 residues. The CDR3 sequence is CSASMVPSDTQYF. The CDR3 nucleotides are TGCAGTGCTAGTATGGTGCCTTCAGATACGCAGTATTTT.

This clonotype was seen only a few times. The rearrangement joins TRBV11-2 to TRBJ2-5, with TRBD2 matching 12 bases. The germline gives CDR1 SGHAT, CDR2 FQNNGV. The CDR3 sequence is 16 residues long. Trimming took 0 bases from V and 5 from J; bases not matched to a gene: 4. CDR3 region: CASSLDPTSGSETQYF. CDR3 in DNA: TGTGCCAGCAGCTTAGACCCGACTAGCGGGAGTGAGACCCAGTACTTC.

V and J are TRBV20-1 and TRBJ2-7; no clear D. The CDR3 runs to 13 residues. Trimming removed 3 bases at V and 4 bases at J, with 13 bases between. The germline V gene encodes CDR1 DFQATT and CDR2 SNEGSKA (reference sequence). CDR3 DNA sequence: TGCAGTGCTAGGCCTCACGCCGATTACGAGCAGTACTTC. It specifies CSARPHADYEQYF.